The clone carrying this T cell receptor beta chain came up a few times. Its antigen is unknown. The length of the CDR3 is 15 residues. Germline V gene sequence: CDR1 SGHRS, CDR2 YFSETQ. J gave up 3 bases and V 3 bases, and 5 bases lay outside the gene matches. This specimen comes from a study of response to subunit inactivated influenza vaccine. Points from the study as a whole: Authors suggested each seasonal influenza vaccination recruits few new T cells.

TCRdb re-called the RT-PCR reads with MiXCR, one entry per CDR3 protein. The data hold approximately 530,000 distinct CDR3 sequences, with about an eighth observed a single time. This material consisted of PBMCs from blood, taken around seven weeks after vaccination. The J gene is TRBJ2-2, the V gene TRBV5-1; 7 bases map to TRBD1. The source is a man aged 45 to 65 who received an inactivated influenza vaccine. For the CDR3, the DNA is TGCGCCAGCAGCTCGGGACAGCTGGACACCGGGGAGCTGTTTTTT. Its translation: CASSSGQLDTGELFF.